The 10 T cell receptor beta chains given below trace back to one sample, sequenced in a study of early T cells in non-severe SARS-CoV-2 infection. Using its own MiXCR run on the 5' RACE reads, TCRdb lists one record per CDR3 protein. The sample holds roughly 83,000 distinct CDR3 sequences; 10% are singletons and the top ten take 8% to 8.5%. The sequenced sample was whole blood, obtained at baseline. The receptors originated from an adult who was a healthcare worker with PCR-confirmed SARS-CoV-2 infection or an uninfected control (not recorded which).

This clonotype appeared many times. The chain has TRBV6-6 and TRBJ2-2; D remains unclear. The V gene lost 5 bases and the J gene lost 5 bases, with 6 bases spanning the gap. The CDR3 covers 12 residues. The germline CDR1 and CDR2 sequences are MNHNY and SVGAGI (reference sequence). Here the CDR3 DNA reads TGTGCCAGCAGTATGGGGACCGGGGAGCTGTTTTTT. Protein: CASSMGTGELFF.

This clonotype was detected many times. This chain connects TRBV15 to TRBJ2-7, with D tentatively TRBD2 (5 bases). Trimming pared 5 bases from V and 4 bases from J, leaving 12 bases between. The V gene's germline CDR1 is LNHNV and CDR2 YYDKDF (reference sequence). The CDR3 sequence is 13 residues long. The DNA of the CDR3 is TGTGCCACCAGCGAGGGAACCTTTTACGAGCAGTACTTC. It yields the protein CATSEGTFYEQYF.

The chain links TRBV27 to TRBJ1-4; 7 positions agree with TRBD1. The CDR3 extends over 15 amino acids. Germline CDR1 MNHEY, CDR2 SMNVEV (reference sequence). J was trimmed by 3 bases and V by 4 bases; bases with no gene match: 5. The chain's CDR3 is CASSSRQGPNEKLFF. The CDR3 coding sequence is TGTGCCAGCAGTTCGAGACAGGGTCCTAATGAAAAACTGTTTTTT.

This clonotype was found many times. The chain carries TRBV5-1 and TRBJ2-1, with 7 positions matching TRBD2. CDR1 is SGHRS, CDR2 YFSETQ, per germline. CDR3 length: 15 residues. Trimming cost V 0 bases and J 8 bases; bases outside gene matches: 8. This chain's CDR3 is CASSLEVGGPDEQFF. The CDR3 DNA is TGCGCCAGCAGCTTGGAGGTGGGAGGGCCGGATGAGCAGTTCTTC.

This clonotype was observed a handful of times. The DNA for the CDR3 is TGTGCCAGTTGGCGGGGTAGCGGGAGGCTTGAGATTCAAGAGACCCAGTACTTC. Its protein is CASWRGSGRLEIQETQYF. This chain links TRBV28 with TRBJ2-5; 10 bases match TRBD2. Germline assignment: CDR1 MDHEN and CDR2 SYDVKM. The CDR3 sequence is 18 residues long. Trimming removed 9 bases from V and 2 bases from J; junction bases left unmatched: 18. Looking up the rest from reference TRBV28 and TRBJ2-5 gives the full variable domain: DVKVTQSSRYLVKRTGEKVFLECVQDMDHENMFWYRQDPGLGLRLIYFSYDVKMKEKGDIPEGYSVSREKKERFSLILESASTNQTSMYLCASWRGSGRLEIQETQYFGPGTRLLVL.

This clonotype was recorded many times. This rearrangement joins TRBV28 to TRBJ2-5; 7 bases map to TRBD2. CDR3 length: 13 residues. Germline V CDR1 and CDR2: MDHEN, SYDVKM. Trimming cost V 3 bases and J 4 bases; bases outside gene matches: 2. The CDR3 DNA reads TGTGCCAGCAGTTTGGGAGGGTTAGAGACCCAGTACTTC. As protein: CASSLGGLETQYF.

This clonotype was seen ten or more times. The V gene is TRBV10-3, the J gene TRBJ2-7; 15 bases match TRBD2. The length of the CDR3 is 16 residues. Germline V lookup: CDR1 ENHRY, CDR2 SYGVKD. V was clipped by 4 bases and J by 6 bases; unmatched bases: 7. For the CDR3, the DNA is TGTGCCATCAGTGGGACTAGCGGGAGGGGCACTGGCGAGCAGTACTTC. Its translation is CAISGTSGRGTGEQYF.

The sample holds a few counts of this clonotype. The chain has TRBV18 and TRBJ2-5; D call uncertain. CDR1 and CDR2 (germline): KGHSH, LQKENI. The CDR3 is made up of 13 amino acids. The V end lost 3 bases, the J end lost 5 bases, and 10 bases lay between the germline ends. The DNA of the CDR3 is TGTGCCAGCTCACCGGACGCTGGGGAGACCCAGTACTTC. Amino acid sequence: CASSPDAGETQYF. The full variable domain, in which reference TRBV18 and TRBJ2-5 provide the parts outside the CDR3, is NAGVMQNPRHLVRRRGQEARLRCSPMKGHSHVYWYRQLPEEGLKFMVYLQKENIIDESGMPKERFSAEFPKEGPSILRIQQVVRGDSAAYFCASSPDAGETQYFGPGTRLLVL.

The rearrangement joins TRBV5-4 to TRBJ2-3; D may be TRBD2 (5 bases). This CDR3 has 16 residues. Trimming took off 6 bases at V and 0 bases at J, with 17 bases between the two ends. The germline CDR1 and CDR2 sequences are SGHNT and YYREEE (reference sequence). Here the CDR3 DNA reads TGTGCCAGCATCGACTCAGAGGGCGGGAGCACAGATACGCAGTATTTT. Residues: CASIDSEGGSTDTQYF.

The chain employs TRBV5-4 and TRBJ2-7, with 9 bases aligning to TRBD2. Germline CDR1 reads SGHNT; CDR2 reads YYREEE (reference sequence). Trimming took 4 bases from V and 2 from J; bases not matched to a gene: 7. CDR3 length: 15 residues. CDR3 amino acids: CASSASGRIPYEQYF. CDR3 sequence (DNA): TGTGCCAGCAGCGCCAGCGGGAGGATCCCCTACGAGCAGTACTTC.